The 22 T cell receptor beta chains presented below share a single source sample, sequenced in a study of T cell repertoires in cytomegalovirus infection. One entry per CDR3 protein results from TCRdb running MiXCR on the reads. The table has 800,000 to 950,000 distinct CDR3 sequences, approximately 29% seen once. Antigen specificity for these receptors is unknown. Sequenced here: cultured CD8+ T cells from PBMCs, sampled from culture after CMV antigen stimulation. The receptors here all came from a human donor in good health (CMV status not recorded). Some clones in this sample may be carry-over from other donors' samples.

This chain connects TRBV29-1 to TRBJ2-2; D ambiguous. With 6 bases removed from V and 2 bases from J, the gap between germline ends came to 10 bases. In germline, CDR1 is SQVTM, CDR2 ANQGSEA. This CDR3 contains 13 residues. The CDR3 DNA is TGCAGCGTCGTGACAATAAACACCGGGGAGCTGTTTTTT. Its protein product is CSVVTINTGELFF.

The table lists this clonotype with many counts. The gene calls are TRBV4-1 and TRBJ2-3; D unresolved. Germline V gene lookup returns CDR1 MGHRA and CDR2 YSYEKL. The CDR3 extends over 13 amino acids. Trimming removed 1 base at V and 8 bases at J, with 10 bases between. Written as DNA, the CDR3 is TGCGCCAGCAGCCAAGCCTCAGTGGGTACGCAGTATTTT. Encoded protein: CASSQASVGTQYF.

The genes are TRBV2 and TRBJ1-2, with D unresolved. The V end lost 10 bases, the J end lost 7 bases, and 13 bases lay between the germline ends. The CDR3 is 11 residues long. From germline, CDR1 is SNHLY and CDR2 FYNNEI. In DNA, the CDR3 is TGTGCCAACCTCGTCCCCCCTGGCTACACCTTC. It is translated as CANLVPPGYTF.

V gene TRBV4-1 combines with J gene TRBJ2-1; the match to TRBD1 covers 9 bases. Germline trimming cut 3 bases from V and 8 bases from J; bases unmatched to any gene: 5. The CDR3 contains 14 residues. CDR1 is MGHRA and CDR2 is YSYEKL in the germline V gene. The CDR3 region has the DNA TGCGCCAGCAGCCACGGACAGGGGCGGCATGAGCAGTTCTTC. Its translation: CASSHGQGRHEQFF.

The chain carries TRBV4-1 and TRBJ2-1, with 10 bases fitting TRBD2. V lost 1 base and J lost 5; bases outside the gene matches: 8. Germline lookup yields CDR1 MGHRA and CDR2 YSYEKL. The CDR3 extends over 17 amino acids. CDR3 amino acids: CASSQVLLAGGDNEQFF. The CDR3 DNA is TGCGCCAGCAGCCAAGTCCTTTTAGCGGGGGGCGACAATGAGCAGTTCTTC.

The chain recombines TRBV6-6 with TRBJ1-1; D possibly corresponds to TRBD1 (5 bases). The CDR3 sequence is 17 residues long. Germline CDR1 and CDR2: MNHNY and SVGAGI (reference sequence). V lost 7 bases and J lost 1, with 22 bases in between. Here the CDR3 DNA reads TGTGCCAGCACCTACGGCAGGGCCGCGCTTACGAACACTGAAGCTTTCTTT. It specifies CASTYGRAALTNTEAFF.

The chain recombines TRBV2 with TRBJ2-1; D gene uncertain. This CDR3 has 14 amino acids. Trimming cost V 6 bases and J 8 bases, with 17 bases left between them. Germline V gene lookup returns CDR1 SNHLY and CDR2 FYNNEI. In DNA form, the CDR3 reads TGTGCCAGCAGCTTCAATCCGGAAGTCTATGAGCAGTTCTTC. Encoded protein: CASSFNPEVYEQFF.

The gene calls are TRBV7-9 and TRBJ2-3, with D unresolved. Trimming took 7 bases from V and 0 from J, leaving 11 bases between them. The length of the CDR3 is 14 residues. From germline, CDR1 is SEHNR and CDR2 FQNEAQ (reference sequence). The CDR3 spells CASNHPASTDTQYF. The DNA of the CDR3 is TGTGCCAGCAACCACCCTGCTAGCACAGATACGCAGTATTTT. Full variable domain (outside the CDR3, taken from reference TRBV7-9 and TRBJ2-3): DTGVSQNPRHKITKRGQNVTFRCDPISEHNRLYWYRQTLGQGPEFLTYFQNEAQLEKSRLLSDRFSAERPKGSFSTLEIQRTEQGDSAMYLCASNHPASTDTQYFGPGTRLTVL.

In its sample, this clonotype was seen a few times. V usage is TRBV13 and J usage is TRBJ2-4; TRBD1 might be the D (6 bases). Trimming pared 1 base from V and 6 bases from J, leaving 13 bases between. From germline, CDR1 is PRHDT and CDR2 FYEKMQ (reference sequence). The CDR3 length is 15 residues. CDR3 protein: CASSLDQGKGNIQYF. DNA for the CDR3: TGTGCCAGCAGCTTAGATCAGGGGAAAGGAAACATTCAGTACTTC.

The rearrangement uses TRBV6-1 and TRBJ1-6; the D gene is possibly TRBD1 (5 bases). Trimming shortened V by 5 bases and J by 1 base, and 9 bases separated the two germline ends. The CDR3 has 15 amino acids. Germline CDR1 is MNHNS and CDR2 is SASEGT. DNA of the CDR3: TGTGCCAGCAGTAGGGGAGAGTCCTATAATTCACCCCTCCACTTT. Translation gives CASSRGESYNSPLHF.

This clonotype came up a few times. The chain carries TRBV12-3 or TRBV12-4 and TRBJ1-6; D is perhaps TRBD1 (5 bases). V was trimmed by 6 bases and J by 9 bases, leaving 15 bases between them. CDR3 length: 14 residues. CDR3 sequence: CASSPGPGISPLHF. DNA of the CDR3: TGTGCCAGCAGCCCGGGGCCCGGCATTTCACCCCTCCACTTT.

Note on this clonotype: A single base separates this from a much larger clone, so it may be a read error. The chain recombines TRBV7-6 with TRBJ2-7; weak D call: TRBD2 (5 bases). CDR1 and CDR2 from the germline V gene are SGHVS and FNYEAQ. V dropped 1 base and J dropped 2 bases, with 12 bases sitting between them. The CDR3 runs to 15 residues. CDR3 sequence: CASSLEVNGAYEQYF. The DNA for the CDR3 is TGTGCCAGCAGCTTAGAGGTCAACGGGGCCTACGAGCAGTACTTC.

The V gene is TRBV27, the J gene TRBJ1-2, with TRBD1 matching 9 bases. Unmatched junction bases numbered 6, after V lost 0 bases and J lost 7 bases. CDR1 and CDR2 (germline): MNHEY, SMNVEV (reference sequence). The CDR3 totals 15 residues. The CDR3 DNA is TGTGCCAGCAGTTTATCGCACAGGGGGCAAGGTGGCTACACCTTC. Amino acids: CASSLSHRGQGGYTF.

The table lists this clonotype with many counts. This chain links TRBV6-5 with TRBJ2-1; the match to TRBD2 covers 11 bases. With 0 bases clipped from V and 10 bases from J, the junction kept 11 bases outside the gene matches. Germline V CDR1 and CDR2: MNHEY, SVGAGI. CDR3 length equals 17 residues. CDR3 DNA sequence: TGTGCCAGCAGTTACTCGTATTCGACTAGCGGGACCCAGGAGCAGTTCTTC. This sequence encodes CASSYSYSTSGTQEQFF.

V usage is TRBV4-1 and J usage is TRBJ1-5; a possible D gene is TRBD1 (6 bases). Germline V lookup: CDR1 MGHRA, CDR2 YSYEKL. The germline V and J ends were trimmed by 3 bases and 9 bases, with 18 bases remaining between them. This CDR3 has 15 amino acids. In nucleotides, the CDR3 is TGCGCCAGCAGCCAGGAGACAGGTCTGGGGTGGCCCCAGCATTTT. It encodes CASSQETGLGWPQHF.

In this sample, this clonotype turned up many times. This rearrangement joins TRBV7-6 to TRBJ2-1; 8 bases fit TRBD2. The CDR3 spans 16 residues. Losses at the gene ends were 5 bases for V and 3 bases for J; bases not matched to a gene: 9. Germline CDR1 and CDR2: SGHVS and FNYEAQ. CDR3 DNA: TGTGCCAGCAGCCGAAGGGCGGGGGGTTTCTACAATGAGCAGTTCTTC. Amino acid sequence: CASSRRAGGFYNEQFF.

V usage is TRBV7-9 and J usage is TRBJ2-7; D is uncertain. Germline loops: CDR1 SEHNR, CDR2 FQNEAQ (reference sequence). The CDR3 contains 12 residues. V lost 8 bases to trimming and J lost 6 bases, with 14 bases between them. The CDR3: CASGSRGVEQYF. In DNA form, the CDR3 reads TGTGCCAGCGGGTCGCGTGGGGTCGAGCAGTACTTC.

V usage is TRBV7-9 and J usage is TRBJ2-3; TRBD2 matches at 11 bases. The CDR3 extends over 15 amino acids. Germline CDR1 is SEHNR and CDR2 is FQNEAQ (reference sequence). V shed 6 bases and J 6 bases; nucleotides not matched to a gene: 8. CDR3 nucleotide sequence: TGTGCCAGCAGTTTTAGCGGGGGGGACAGGGATACGCAGTATTTT. Amino acids: CASSFSGGDRDTQYF.

This clonotype was seen a few times. The chain joins TRBV6-6 to TRBJ2-7; D may match TRBD1 or TRBD2 (5 bases each). V was trimmed by 2 bases and J by 3 bases, leaving 17 bases between them. CDR1 is MNHNY and CDR2 is SVGAGI in the germline V gene (reference sequence). The CDR3 covers 16 residues. The CDR3 here is CASSYGVRGESYEQYF. In DNA form, the CDR3 reads TGTGCCAGCAGTTACGGAGTCAGAGGGGAGAGCTACGAGCAGTACTTC.

This clonotype was found a few times. The V and J genes are TRBV7-9 and TRBJ1-5; TRBD1 matches 7 bases. The germline gives CDR1 SEHNR, CDR2 FQNEAQ (reference sequence). V shed 11 bases and J 4 bases; nucleotides not matched to a gene: 11. The CDR3 is made up of 14 amino acids. CDR3 loop: CAAQGDGLNQPQHF. CDR3 DNA sequence: TGTGCCGCCCAGGGGGACGGGCTTAATCAGCCCCAGCATTTT.

This clonotype was counted between two and nine times. CDR3 residues: CASSFSGKGTEAFF. The CDR3 DNA sequence: TGTGCCAGCAGTTTTTCTGGGAAGGGAACTGAAGCTTTCTTT. The chain uses TRBV12-3 or TRBV12-4 and TRBJ1-1; D gene ambiguous. V gave up 3 bases and J gave up 5 bases, with 13 bases separating them. The CDR3 extends over 14 amino acids.

J is TRBJ1-1 and V is TRBV15; D unclear. The germline CDR1 and CDR2 sequences are LNHNV and YYDKDF (reference sequence). This CDR3 is built from 12 residues. V dropped 0 bases and J dropped 6 bases, with 5 bases sitting between them. The CDR3: CATSRDGAEAFF. CDR3 DNA: TGTGCCACCAGCAGAGATGGGGCTGAAGCTTTCTTT.